The present T cell receptor beta chain was sequenced within a study of tumor-infiltrating lymphocytes in localized non-small cell lung cancer. The CDR3 loop spans 14 amino acids. V was pared by 1 base and J by 8 bases, with 11 bases between. The germline gives CDR1 LGHNA, CDR2 YNFKEQ. The table lists this clone with a few counts. The assay was immunoSEQ multiplex PCR, and TCRdb's table has in-frame clones only and misses some. The sample includes 9,000 to 13,000 clones, about 80% of them seen just once. Sequencing was done on a sample of uninvolved lung tissue not adjacent to the tumor. The chain recombines TRBV4-2 with TRBJ1-4; D might be TRBD1 (5 bases). The sequence derives from a human donor with non-small cell lung cancer. DNA of the CDR3: TGTGCCAGCAGCCAAGGGGGGGGGAAGGAAAAACTGTTTTTT. Amino acid sequence: CASSQGGGKEKLFF.